This T cell receptor beta chain was obtained from a study of blood T cell repertoires in COVID-19. The overall study: PBMCs, B-cell-depleted T cells, or T cells provided the cDNA or gDNA that made up the material.

TCRdb's table, derived via immunoSEQ multiplex PCR, lists solely in-frame clones and lacks some. The sample gives 350,000 to 550,000 clones, approximately 92% of which show up once; around 1.1% is in the top ten. Recovery among Cohort 3 donors was established by two negative PCRs, clearance, or symptom resolution. The J segment lost 5 bases and the V segment lost 1 base, leaving 8 bases of the junction unmatched. CDR1 SGHDN and CDR2 FVKESK come from the germline V gene. The CDR3 length is 15 residues. The J gene is TRBJ2-7, the V gene TRBV14; 7 nucleotides line up with TRBD2. This TCR was sampled from a man between 25 and 39 years old who had recovered from COVID-19. Material: PBMCs or T cells enriched from blood (not recorded which). CDR3 protein: CASSQVEAGPNEQYF. In nucleotides, the CDR3 is TGTGCCAGCAGCCAAGTGGAAGCGGGACCGAACGAGCAGTACTTC.